Shown below are 9 T cell receptor beta chains from a single sample sequenced in a study of CD8 T cells in ankylosing spondylitis. TCRdb processed the 5' RACE reads anew with MiXCR; each CDR3 protein has one entry. The table records some 140,000 distinct CDR3 sequences, more than 9.5% of them present only once. Sequenced material: blood, either unsorted or a sorted T cell fraction (not recorded which). Source of these receptors: a female donor with ankylosing spondylitis or in good health (not recorded which).

This clonotype was recorded many times. The V gene is TRBV20-1, the J gene TRBJ2-7, with 7 bases matching TRBD1. CDR3 length equals 13 residues. CDR1 DFQATT and CDR2 SNEGSKA come from the germline V gene (reference sequence). Unmatched junction bases numbered 7, after V lost 6 bases and J lost 2 bases. The CDR3 loop is CSATLGQTYEQYF. The CDR3 DNA reads TGCAGTGCGACGCTGGGACAGACCTACGAGCAGTACTTC.

This clonotype was seen ten or more times. V and J are TRBV7-9 and TRBJ2-5, with TRBD1 matching over 11 bases. The CDR3 contains 16 residues. V lost 4 bases and J lost 3; bases outside the gene matches: 7. The germline gives CDR1 SEHNR, CDR2 FQNEAQ (reference sequence). The CDR3 bases are TGTGCCAGCAGCTCCTGGACAGGGGGCGAGAAAGAGACCCAGTACTTC. This translates into CASSSWTGGEKETQYF.

The V and J genes are TRBV9 and TRBJ1-5; 12 bases align to TRBD1. Per germline, CDR1 SGDLS and CDR2 YYNGEE. The CDR3 has 14 amino acids. The V and J ends lost 3 bases and 7 bases, in that order; junction bases with no gene match: 2. The CDR3, as DNA: TGTGCCAGCAGCGAGGGGACAGGGGGCCAGCCCCAGCATTTT. This encodes CASSEGTGGQPQHF.

This clonotype was counted ten times or more. Here the CDR3 reads CASTFVGELFF. The CDR3 DNA reads TGTGCCAGCACTTTTGTCGGGGAGCTGTTTTTT. The chain recombines TRBV12-3 or TRBV12-4 with TRBJ2-2, with D unclear. Trimming cost V 7 bases and J 7 bases, with 7 bases left between them. This CDR3 contains 11 residues.

The table lists this clonotype with many counts. This chain uses TRBV28 with TRBJ1-4, with TRBD1 identical over 7 bases. Germline assignment: CDR1 MDHEN and CDR2 SYDVKM. Trimming cost V 4 bases and J 10 bases; bases outside gene matches: 9. The CDR3 covers 14 residues. In DNA, the CDR3 is TGTGCCAGCAGTTCCCTCAGGCAGGGGGGAAAACTGTTTTTT. Translated, it gives CASSSLRQGGKLFF.

This clonotype was seen repeatedly, ten times or more. This chain links TRBV5-5 with TRBJ1-3; 8 nucleotides line up with TRBD1. CDR1 is SGHKS, CDR2 YYEKEE, per germline (reference sequence). This CDR3 spans 15 amino acids. Trimming cost V 5 bases and J 4 bases; bases outside gene matches: 8. The CDR3 nucleotides read TGTGCCAGCAGAATTCAGGGGGCAACGGGAAACACCATATATTTT. It specifies CASRIQGATGNTIYF.

This clonotype was recorded many times. The V and J genes are TRBV24-1 and TRBJ2-5; 9 bases map to TRBD1. V gave up 9 bases and J gave up 2 bases; unmatched junction bases: 3. CDR1 and CDR2 (germline): KGHDR, SFDVKD. The CDR3 consists of 13 residues. CDR3 DNA sequence: TGTGCCACCTCGGACAGGGGACAAGAGACCCAGTACTTC. Translated: CATSDRGQETQYF.

At least ten counts were recorded for this clonotype. This sequence joins TRBV10-2 and TRBJ2-7; D gene uncertain. Germline V gene data show CDR1 as WSHSY and CDR2 as SAAADI. Trimming stripped 3 bases from V and 7 bases from J, with 7 bases between. The CDR3 length is 11 residues. CDR3 loop: CASSEIGEQYF. CDR3 in DNA: TGCGCCAGCAGTGAAATTGGGGAGCAGTACTTC.

The table lists this clonotype with many counts. V and J are TRBV5-1 and TRBJ2-3; 10 bases are shared with TRBD2. Trimming cost V 5 bases and J 7 bases; bases outside gene matches: 13. The CDR3 sequence is 16 residues long. CDR1 is SGHRS and CDR2 is YFSETQ in the germline V gene. The CDR3 sequence: CASSPPRAGGPNTQYF. Here the CDR3 DNA reads TGCGCCAGCAGTCCCCCGAGAGCGGGGGGGCCAAATACGCAGTATTTT.